Listed below are T cell receptor beta chains from one sample, sequenced in a study of a mutant IDH1 vaccine in newly diagnosed glioma. Antigens for these TCRs are unknown. Assay used: immunoSEQ multiplex PCR; TCRdb lists only in-frame clones, some missing. The sample records under 35,000 clones, around 90% being singletons. Sequencing used PBMCs, obtained from a glioma patient whose treatment included an IDH1 peptide vaccine. These receptor sequences come from a man between 18 and 29 years old with glioma. Both conserved end residues are part of each CDR3. Fields, in order: V gene, D gene, J gene, clone size, CDR3 DNA, CDR3 protein. The D gene is left open where the match is weak. Size is omitted from some rows. Given values are once, few, many or a class for expanded clones.

V gene: TRBV2
D gene: TRBD2
J gene: TRBJ2-3
clone size: -
CDR3 DNA: TGTGCCAGCAGGGGGACTAGCGGGAGGGAGGTGGATACGCAGTATTTT
CDR3 protein: CASRGTSGREVDTQYF

V gene: TRBV28
D gene: TRBD2
J gene: TRBJ2-7
clone size: -
CDR3 DNA: TGTGCCAGCAGCCCCCGCCGTGGGACTAATAACTACGAGCAGTACTTC
CDR3 protein: CASSPRRGTNNYEQYF

V gene: TRBV6-4
D gene: -
J gene: TRBJ2-6
clone size: -
CDR3 DNA: TGTGCCAGCAGTGACCCCAGGTCTGGGGCCAACGTCCTGACTTTC
CDR3 protein: CASSDPRSGANVLTF

V gene: TRBV10-3
D gene: -
J gene: TRBJ1-1
clone size: -
CDR3 DNA: TGTGCCATCAGTGAGTCGACTCGGGGAAGGGCTTTCTTT
CDR3 protein: CAISESTRGRAFF

V gene: TRBV6-1
D gene: TRBD1
J gene: TRBJ1-3
clone size: -
CDR3 DNA: TGTGCCAGCAGCAAACAGGGGGCTGGAAACACCATATATTTT
CDR3 protein: CASSKQGAGNTIYF

V gene: TRBV10-3
D gene: TRBD1
J gene: TRBJ1-2
clone size: -
CDR3 DNA: TGTGCCATCAGCTCGGACAGGGCTCGAGACTACACCTTC
CDR3 protein: CAISSDRARDYTF

V gene: TRBV18
D gene: TRBD1
J gene: TRBJ1-1
clone size: -
CDR3 DNA: TGTGCCAGCTCACCAGCGGGACAGGGGTTGAACACTGAAGCTTTCTTT
CDR3 protein: CASSPAGQGLNTEAFF

V gene: TRBV5-1
D gene: -
J gene: TRBJ2-6
clone size: once
CDR3 DNA: TGCGCCAGCAGCTTGGCGGGGGGCACTGGGGCCAACGTCCTGACTTTC
CDR3 protein: CASSLAGGTGANVLTF

V gene: TRBV7-9
D gene: -
J gene: TRBJ1-1
clone size: once
CDR3 DNA: TGTGCCAGCAGCCGCAGTGGAGTCGGGCAGGGGAACACTGAAGCTTTCTTT
CDR3 protein: CASSRSGVGQGNTEAFF

V gene: TRBV4-2
D gene: TRBD2
J gene: TRBJ2-7
clone size: -
CDR3 DNA: TGTGCCAGCAGCCATCCCTCTAAAGCTAGCGGGAGAGGCGAGCAGTACTTC
CDR3 protein: CASSHPSKASGRGEQYF

V gene: TRBV7-3
D gene: -
J gene: TRBJ1-1
clone size: -
CDR3 DNA: TGTGCCAGCAGCCCCGGGGGCCCCGGAGGAGCTTTCTTT
CDR3 protein: CASSPGGPGGAFF

V gene: TRBV5-1
D gene: -
J gene: TRBJ2-7
clone size: -
CDR3 DNA: TGCGCCAGCAGCGATCAGAACTACGAGCAGTACTTC
CDR3 protein: CASSDQNYEQYF

V gene: TRBV5-6
D gene: TRBD2
J gene: TRBJ2-7
clone size: -
CDR3 DNA: TGTGCCAGCAGCTTGCGGGGGGGCCACGAGCAGTACTTC
CDR3 protein: CASSLRGGHEQYF

V gene: TRBV28
D gene: -
J gene: TRBJ2-5
clone size: -
CDR3 DNA: TGTGCCAGCAGTTCGGGGACCTGGGAGACCCAGTACTTC
CDR3 protein: CASSSGTWETQYF

V gene: TRBV4-3
D gene: TRBD1
J gene: TRBJ2-6
clone size: -
CDR3 DNA: TGCGCCAGCAGCCAAGGGACAGGGATAACCAACGTCCTGACTTTC
CDR3 protein: CASSQGTGITNVLTF

V gene: TRBV5-6
D gene: -
J gene: TRBJ1-2
clone size: -
CDR3 DNA: TGTGCCAGCAGCTTTTCATGGGACACCTCCCTCTATGGCTACACCTTC
CDR3 protein: CASSFSWDTSLYGYTF

V gene: TRBV27
D gene: -
J gene: TRBJ2-7
clone size: medium-sized
CDR3 DNA: TGTGCCAGCAGACTCTTCGGGACCGCGGGGCCCTACGAGCAGTACTTC
CDR3 protein: CASRLFGTAGPYEQYF

V gene: TRBV27
D gene: -
J gene: TRBJ2-2
clone size: -
CDR3 DNA: TGTGCCAGCACCCCAGGGGCGGGTGTCTACACCGGGGAGCTGTTTTTT
CDR3 protein: CASTPGAGVYTGELFF

V gene: TRBV25-1
D gene: -
J gene: TRBJ1-1
clone size: -
CDR3 DNA: TGTGCCAGCAGTGCCCCCCAGGAAGACACTGAAGCTTTCTTT
CDR3 protein: CASSAPQEDTEAFF

V gene: TRBV7-6
D gene: TRBD1
J gene: TRBJ2-4
clone size: -
CDR3 DNA: TGTGCCAGCAGCTTAGCAGGGGGCGAGGCCAAAAACATTCAGTACTTC
CDR3 protein: CASSLAGGEAKNIQYF

V gene: TRBV6-6
D gene: -
J gene: TRBJ2-7
clone size: -
CDR3 DNA: TGTGCCAGCAGTCCTGCCGGGGATTTCTACGAGCAGTACTTC
CDR3 protein: CASSPAGDFYEQYF

V gene: TRBV7-9
D gene: -
J gene: TRBJ2-3
clone size: -
CDR3 DNA: TGTGCCAGCAGCCCCAAGAGAGAAGGGACGCAGTATTTT
CDR3 protein: CASSPKREGTQYF

V gene: TRBV10-3
D gene: TRBD1
J gene: TRBJ1-1
clone size: -
CDR3 DNA: TGTGCCATCAGAGGGACAGGGGTGTTCGGAAGTGCTTTCTTT
CDR3 protein: CAIRGTGVFGSAFF

V gene: TRBV19
D gene: -
J gene: TRBJ2-1
clone size: -
CDR3 DNA: TGTGCCAGTAAGAGGAATTACAGGTCCAACAATGAGCAGTTCTTC
CDR3 protein: CASKRNYRSNNEQFF

V gene: TRBV9
D gene: -
J gene: TRBJ1-5
clone size: -
CDR3 DNA: TGTGCCAGCAGCGCTTCACCCGATCAGCCCCAGCATTTT
CDR3 protein: CASSASPDQPQHF

V gene: TRBV7-9
D gene: TRBD1
J gene: TRBJ2-5
clone size: once
CDR3 DNA: TGTGCCAGCAGCCGACGGTCCGGGACAGGGGAAGGAGAGACCCAGTACTTC
CDR3 protein: CASSRRSGTGEGETQYF

V gene: TRBV7-9
D gene: TRBD2
J gene: TRBJ2-7
clone size: -
CDR3 DNA: TGTGCCAGCAGCTTAAGCGGGAGGGCGTACGAGCAGTACTTC
CDR3 protein: CASSLSGRAYEQYF

V gene: TRBV10-3
D gene: TRBD1
J gene: TRBJ1-2
clone size: -
CDR3 DNA: TGTGCCATCAGTGAGGGGGGACAGTTCTATGGCTACACCTTC
CDR3 protein: CAISEGGQFYGYTF

V gene: TRBV5-1
D gene: -
J gene: TRBJ1-1
clone size: -
CDR3 DNA: TGCGCCAGCAGCTTCGGGGGGGAGGGCACTGAAGCTTTCTTT
CDR3 protein: CASSFGGEGTEAFF

V gene: TRBV5-6
D gene: -
J gene: TRBJ2-7
clone size: -
CDR3 DNA: TGTGCCAGCAGCCGGGACGGCGGAAAAGAGTACTTC
CDR3 protein: CASSRDGGKEYF

V gene: TRBV28
D gene: -
J gene: TRBJ1-5
clone size: -
CDR3 DNA: TGTGCCAGCAGATCCACAGGCACCAGCAATCAGCCCCAGCATTTT
CDR3 protein: CASRSTGTSNQPQHF

V gene: TRBV6-5
D gene: -
J gene: TRBJ1-1
clone size: -
CDR3 DNA: TGTGCCAGCAGTTCAATACAATTGAACACTGAAGCTTTCTTT
CDR3 protein: CASSSIQLNTEAFF

V gene: TRBV4-1
D gene: -
J gene: TRBJ2-1
clone size: -
CDR3 DNA: TGCGCCAGCAGCCAAGATCCAGCTCGGAGCTCCTACAATGAGCAGTTCTTC
CDR3 protein: CASSQDPARSSYNEQFF

V gene: TRBV25-1
D gene: -
J gene: TRBJ2-2
clone size: -
CDR3 DNA: TGTGCCAGCAGTGACCCCGGGGCTGTTGGGGCCGGGGAGCTGTTTTTT
CDR3 protein: CASSDPGAVGAGELFF

V gene: TRBV29-1
D gene: -
J gene: TRBJ2-1
clone size: -
CDR3 DNA: TGCAGCGTCCCTTTAACTAGCAGCAACTACAATGAGCAGTTCTTC
CDR3 protein: CSVPLTSSNYNEQFF

V gene: TRBV9
D gene: -
J gene: TRBJ1-2
clone size: -
CDR3 DNA: TGTGCCAGCAGCGTCGATCAGGGACTGCTTAACTATGGCTACACCTTC
CDR3 protein: CASSVDQGLLNYGYTF

V gene: TRBV30
D gene: TRBD1
J gene: TRBJ2-7
clone size: -
CDR3 DNA: TGTGCCTGGAGTGACAAGGACAGGGCCTACGAGCAGTACTTC
CDR3 protein: CAWSDKDRAYEQYF

V gene: TRBV10-3
D gene: -
J gene: TRBJ1-3
clone size: -
CDR3 DNA: TGTGCCATCAGTGAGTCCCCGGAAACTGCTGGAAACACCATATATTTT
CDR3 protein: CAISESPETAGNTIYF

V gene: TRBV2
D gene: -
J gene: TRBJ2-1
clone size: -
CDR3 DNA: TGTGCCAGCAGTGATCCCAGCAGGAGCTCCTACAATGAGCAGTTCTTC
CDR3 protein: CASSDPSRSSYNEQFF

V gene: TRBV7-2
D gene: TRBD2
J gene: TRBJ2-3
clone size: -
CDR3 DNA: TGTGCCAGCAGCTTAGCGCGTGGTAGCGGGAGTATAGATACGCAGTATTTT
CDR3 protein: CASSLARGSGSIDTQYF

V gene: TRBV7-9
D gene: -
J gene: TRBJ2-2
clone size: -
CDR3 DNA: TGTGCCAGCAGCCCCGGAGAGGAGCTGTTTTTT
CDR3 protein: CASSPGEELFF